A selection of T cell receptor beta chains follows, all from one sample in a study of T cells in Graves' hyperthyroidism and ophthalmopathy. Using its own MiXCR run on the multiplex PCR reads, TCRdb lists one record per CDR3 protein. The sample yields around 440,000 distinct CDR3 sequences, about 15% seen once. Sample: blood. The receptors were gathered from a woman younger than 35 with Graves' hyperthyroidism. Each CDR3 is given with its conserved first and last residue. D genes are given only for firm matches. Rows give clone size only sometimes, using once, few, many, or a class for an expanded clone.

j_call cdr3_length d_call clone_size v_call cdr3_nt cdr3_aa
TRBJ1-3 20 TRBD1 few TRBV25-1 TGTGCCAGCAGTGAATGGGAGAAGGGACAGGCCGCCAACTCTGGAAACACCATATATTTT CASSEWEKGQAANSGNTIYF
TRBJ2-3 15 TRBD2 many TRBV12-3/TRBV12-4 TGTGCCAGCAGCTCGACTAGCAGAAGCACAGATACGCAGTATTTT CASSSTSRSTDTQYF
TRBJ1-1 11 TRBD1 NA TRBV5-7 TGTGCCAGCGGAGGGGGCCCTGAAGCTTTCTTT CASGGGPEAFF
TRBJ2-3 14 NA many TRBV5-1 TGCGCCAGCAGCCCAGAACGAATCCTGGATACGCAGTATTTT CASSPERILDTQYF
TRBJ2-7 13 NA many TRBV6-5 TGTGCCAGCAGTTACTCGGGCCACTACGAGCAGTACTTC CASSYSGHYEQYF
TRBJ2-7 15 TRBD2 many TRBV6-5 TGTGCCAGCAGTTACTCGAACGGGGGGTCCTACGAGCAGTACTTC CASSYSNGGSYEQYF
TRBJ2-3 16 TRBD2 NA TRBV5-1 TGCGCCAGCAGCCCCATTAGCGGGGGCCTCACAGATACGCAGTATTTT CASSPISGGLTDTQYF
TRBJ2-1 15 TRBD1 many TRBV6-1 TGTGCCAGCTCCTCCGGGACAGGGCTCTACAATGAGCAGTTCTTC CASSSGTGLYNEQFF
TRBJ1-6 16 NA NA TRBV3-1 TGTGCCAGCAGTTTAGTTGGCAGCTCCTATAATTCACCCCTCCACTTT CASSLVGSSYNSPLHF
TRBJ2-2 21 TRBD1 NA TRBV9 TGTGCCAGCAGCGTAGCTCGGAGTGGAGTAACAGGGGGGACGGGCACCGGGGAGCTGTTTTTT CASSVARSGVTGGTGTGELFF
TRBJ1-5 16 NA many TRBV18 TGTGCCAGCTCACCCCAACAGGCCACCATTAATCAGCCCCAGCATTTT CASSPQQATINQPQHF
TRBJ2-5 18 TRBD1 many TRBV7-8 TGTGCCAGCAGCTCCCGGGAGGGACAGGGGGCGGAGTGGGAGACCCAGTACTTC CASSSREGQGAEWETQYF
TRBJ1-2 15 NA many TRBV24-1 TGTGCCACCAGTGATTCCGACAGGTCCAACTATGGCTACACCTTC CATSDSDRSNYGYTF
TRBJ2-3 14 TRBD2 many TRBV30 TGTGCCTGGGAGATCGGACTAGCCGGAGATACGCAGTATTTT CAWEIGLAGDTQYF
TRBJ2-3 14 NA many TRBV7-9 TGTGCCAGCGGCAGGTCCTCGGGCACAGATACGCAGTATTTT CASGRSSGTDTQYF
TRBJ2-1 15 TRBD2 many TRBV7-9 TGTGCCAGCCAAGGGACTAGTCCCTCCTACAATGAGCAGTTCTTC CASQGTSPSYNEQFF
TRBJ2-6 17 NA few TRBV7-7 TGTGCTAGCAGCTTAGGGGGACGTGCCTCTGGGGCCAACGTCCTGACTTTC CASSLGGRASGANVLTF
TRBJ2-2 16 TRBD1 NA TRBV4-1 TGCGCCAGCAGCCAAGGGGACAGGAGGGACACCGGGGAGCTGTTTTTT CASSQGDRRDTGELFF
TRBJ2-1 21 NA many TRBV3-1 TGTGCCAGCAGCCCTAAGGGGTCGTCTAGCAGGGGCTTGAGCTCCTACAATGAGCAGTTCTTC CASSPKGSSSRGLSSYNEQFF
TRBJ2-2 15 NA NA TRBV28 TGTGCCAGCAGGAGTAGGACAACGAACACCGGGGAGCTGTTTTTT CASRSRTTNTGELFF
TRBJ2-7 12 NA many TRBV12-5 TGTGCTAGTGGTTCCGGGACTCGCGAGCAGTACTTC CASGSGTREQYF
TRBJ2-1 16 TRBD1 NA TRBV27 TGTGCCAGCAGCCAGGGGGCAGGTTCTGTGAACAATGAGCAGTTCTTC CASSQGAGSVNNEQFF
TRBJ1-1 12 NA many TRBV3-1 TGTGCCAGCAGCCAAGGAGGGTCTGAAGCTTTCTTT CASSQGGSEAFF
TRBJ1-1 14 NA few TRBV9 TGTGTCAGCAGCGTAGCCGGGAAGAACACTGAAGCTTTCTTT CVSSVAGKNTEAFF
TRBJ2-7 14 TRBD2 NA TRBV7-3 TGTGCCAGCAGCTTAGCGGGAGAATCCTACGAGCAGTACTTC CASSLAGESYEQYF
TRBJ2-2 13 NA many TRBV11-1 TGTGCCAGCAGGGAGGGACTCCCCGCGGAGCTGTTTTTT CASREGLPAELFF
TRBJ1-1 13 TRBD1 many TRBV11-2 TGTGCCAGCAGCCATCGACAGGGCCCTGAAGCTTTCTTT CASSHRQGPEAFF